The 5 T cell receptor beta chains below come from one sample, sequenced in a study of PD-1 blockade in classical Hodgkin lymphoma. All the patients suffered relapse after autologous stem cell transplantation, and brentuximab vedotin exposure differed. Sequencing was performed with immunoSEQ multiplex PCR; in TCRdb, only in-frame clones are kept and a portion is missing. The sample contains about 110,000 clones, nearly 90% of which appear only once. The input for sequencing was peripheral blood mononuclear cells (PBMCs), taken before the second cycle of nivolumab. These receptors were obtained from a human donor with classical Hodgkin lymphoma.

The chain joins TRBV6-1 to TRBJ1-3, with D possibly being TRBD1 (5 bases). From germline, CDR1 is MNHNS and CDR2 SASEGT. The CDR3 is made up of 15 amino acids. The V end was cut by 5 bases, the J end by 0 bases, with 11 bases between. The CDR3 is CASSRTLASGNTIYF. The CDR3 coding sequence is TGTGCCAGCAGTCGGACACTCGCCTCTGGAAACACCATATATTTT.

V and J are TRBV28 and TRBJ2-7; TRBD1 is a possible D gene (5 bases). The CDR3 has 16 amino acids. CDR1 is MDHEN, CDR2 SYDVKM, per germline. The V end was cut by 3 bases, the J end by 1 base, with 16 bases between. The CDR3 DNA is TGTGCCAGCAGTTTCTCACTCGCAGGGTTGTCCTACGAGCAGTACTTC. Amino acid sequence: CASSFSLAGLSYEQYF.

The CDR3 sequence: CASSYSLGGTEAFF. The DNA for the CDR3 is TGTGCCAGCAGTTACTCGCTAGGGGGGACTGAAGCTTTCTTT. The chain recombines TRBV6-5 with TRBJ1-1; D possibly corresponds to TRBD1 (6 bases). Germline V gene sequence: CDR1 MNHEY, CDR2 SVGAGI. This CDR3 contains 14 residues. V lost 0 bases to trimming and J lost 5 bases, with 10 bases between them.

The V gene is TRBV25-1, the J gene TRBJ2-7, with D perhaps assigned TRBD1 or TRBD2 (5 bases each). Trimming removed 4 bases from V and 2 bases from J, with 18 bases in between. CDR3 size: 16 residues. The germline gives CDR1 MGHDK, CDR2 SYGVNS. The CDR3 region is CASSAFSGTNTYEQYF. The CDR3 DNA reads as TGTGCCAGCAGTGCTTTCTCAGGGACGAATACCTACGAGCAGTACTTC.

This clone has just one count. The chain has TRBV19 and TRBJ2-3; 11 bases line up with TRBD1. CDR3 length: 15 amino acids. V gave up 6 bases and J gave up 6 bases; unmatched junction bases: 8. Germline V gene sequence: CDR1 LNHDA, CDR2 SQIVND (reference sequence). CDR3 residues: CASSTGTGGFDTQYF. For the CDR3, the DNA is TGTGCCAGTAGCACCGGGACAGGGGGGTTTGATACGCAGTATTTT.